This TCR beta chain comes out of a study of vaccination effects on CD4 cells after COVID-19. Study background: All participants had two doses of either the BNT162b2 or mRNA-1273 vaccine. Findings and limits, study-wide: Late after vaccination, infection- and vaccine-induced clones showed marked clonal contraction.

Measured with immunoSEQ multiplex PCR; TCRdb has only the in-frame clones, and not every one. The sample includes about 41,000 clones, roughly 76% of them seen just once. CD4+ T cells specific for antigen were expanded with viral peptide pools by the ViraFEST assay before sequencing. CD4+ T cell isolation took place after 10 days of culture. Having tested negative for nucleocapsid antibodies, the vaccine recipients showed no prior SARS-CoV-2 infection. Cultures used 1.5 million to 2 million PBMC per well, 7.5 to 10 IU/ml IL-2 and approximately 11 ug/ml peptides. Both day 3 and day 7 saw half the medium replaced with IL-2 medium. On this clone itself: What it recognizes is unknown.

This sequence originates from a human donor who received a COVID-19 vaccine. The material was CD4+ T cells from PBMCs cultured with HCoV-OC43 spike peptides, obtained before COVID-19 vaccination. The subset: HCoV-OC43 spike overlapping peptide pool stimulation.

The CDR3 nucleotides read TGTGCCAGCAGCTCCGGACTACCCGGGGAGCTGTTTTTT. This encodes CASSSGLPGELFF. The V call is TRBV11-2, the J call TRBJ2-2, with a possible D match to TRBD2 (6 bases). V was trimmed by 4 bases and J by 6 bases, leaving 9 bases between them. The V gene's germline CDR1 is SGHAT and CDR2 FQNNGV. The CDR3 totals 13 residues.